This TCR beta chain emerged from a study of blood T cell repertoires in COVID-19. The repertoire was sequenced with immunoSEQ multiplex PCR; TCRdb's copy has only in-frame clones and lacks some. The repertoire holds fewer than 250,000 clones, around 86% seen once, with 5.5% to 8% in the top ten. CDR1 is SGHVS, CDR2 FQNEAQ, per germline. V lost 5 bases, J lost 0 bases, and 13 bases lay in between. The CDR3 runs 15 residues. This clone was seen only once. V and J are TRBV7-8 and TRBJ1-1; D is unresolved. Sequencing was performed on peripheral blood. The source of this sequence is a man in his sixties who had recovered from COVID-19. The CDR3 loop is CASSPKTRLNTEAFF. The CDR3 DNA follows: TGTGCCAGCAGCCCGAAGACCAGGCTGAACACTGAAGCTTTCTTT. The complete variable domain, with remaining parts taken from reference TRBV7-8 and TRBJ1-1, reads GAGVSQSPRYKVAKRGQDVALRCDPISGHVSLFWYQQALGQGPEFLTYFQNEAQLDKSGLPSDRFFAERPEGSVSTLKIQRTQQEDSAVYLCASSPKTRLNTEAFFGQGTRLTVV.